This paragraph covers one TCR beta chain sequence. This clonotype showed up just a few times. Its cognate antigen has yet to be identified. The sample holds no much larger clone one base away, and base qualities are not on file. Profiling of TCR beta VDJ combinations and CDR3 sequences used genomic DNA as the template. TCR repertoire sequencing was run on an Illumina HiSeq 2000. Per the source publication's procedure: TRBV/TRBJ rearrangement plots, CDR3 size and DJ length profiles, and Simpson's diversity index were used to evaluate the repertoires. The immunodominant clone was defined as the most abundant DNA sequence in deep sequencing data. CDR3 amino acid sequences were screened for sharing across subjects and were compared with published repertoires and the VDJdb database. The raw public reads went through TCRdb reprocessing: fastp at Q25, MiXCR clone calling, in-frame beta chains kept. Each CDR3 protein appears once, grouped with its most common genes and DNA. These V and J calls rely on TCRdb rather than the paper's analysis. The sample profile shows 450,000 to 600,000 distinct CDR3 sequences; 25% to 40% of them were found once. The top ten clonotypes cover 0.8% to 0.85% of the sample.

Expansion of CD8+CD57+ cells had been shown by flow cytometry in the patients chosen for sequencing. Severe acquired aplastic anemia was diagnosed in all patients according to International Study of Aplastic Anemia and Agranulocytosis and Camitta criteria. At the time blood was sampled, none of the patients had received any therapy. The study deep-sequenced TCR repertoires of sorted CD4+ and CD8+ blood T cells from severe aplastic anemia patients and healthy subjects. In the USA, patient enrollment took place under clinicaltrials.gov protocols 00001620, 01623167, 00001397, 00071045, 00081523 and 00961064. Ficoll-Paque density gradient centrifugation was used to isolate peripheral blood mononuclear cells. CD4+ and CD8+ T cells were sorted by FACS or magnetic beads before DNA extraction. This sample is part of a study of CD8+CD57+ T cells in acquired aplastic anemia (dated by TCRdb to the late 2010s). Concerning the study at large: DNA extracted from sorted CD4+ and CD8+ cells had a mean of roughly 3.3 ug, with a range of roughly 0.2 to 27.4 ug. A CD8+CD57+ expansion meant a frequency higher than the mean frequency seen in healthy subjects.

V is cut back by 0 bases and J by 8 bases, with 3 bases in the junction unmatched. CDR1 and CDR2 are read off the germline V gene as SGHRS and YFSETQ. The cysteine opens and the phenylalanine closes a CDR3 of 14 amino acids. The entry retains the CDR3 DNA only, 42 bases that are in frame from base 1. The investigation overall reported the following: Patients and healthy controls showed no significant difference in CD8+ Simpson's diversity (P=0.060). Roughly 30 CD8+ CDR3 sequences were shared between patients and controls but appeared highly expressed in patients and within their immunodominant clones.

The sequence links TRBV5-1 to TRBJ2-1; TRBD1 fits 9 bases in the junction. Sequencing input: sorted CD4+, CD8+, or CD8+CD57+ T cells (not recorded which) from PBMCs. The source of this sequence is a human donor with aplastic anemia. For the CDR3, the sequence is CASSLADRGDEQFF. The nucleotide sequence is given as TGCGCCAGCAGCTTGGCCGACAGGGGGGATGAGCAGTTCTTC.